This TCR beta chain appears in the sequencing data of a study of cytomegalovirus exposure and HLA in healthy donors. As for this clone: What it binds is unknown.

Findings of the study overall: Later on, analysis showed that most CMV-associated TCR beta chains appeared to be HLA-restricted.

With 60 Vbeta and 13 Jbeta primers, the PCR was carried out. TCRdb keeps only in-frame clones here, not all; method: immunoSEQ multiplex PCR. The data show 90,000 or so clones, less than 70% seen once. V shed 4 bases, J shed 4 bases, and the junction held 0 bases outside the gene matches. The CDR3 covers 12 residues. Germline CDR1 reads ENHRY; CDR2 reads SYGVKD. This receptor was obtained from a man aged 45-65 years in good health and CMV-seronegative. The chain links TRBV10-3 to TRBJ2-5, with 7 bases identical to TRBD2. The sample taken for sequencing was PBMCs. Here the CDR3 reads CAISGGGETQYF. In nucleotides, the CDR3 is TGTGCCATCAGTGGGGGGGGAGAGACCCAGTACTTC.